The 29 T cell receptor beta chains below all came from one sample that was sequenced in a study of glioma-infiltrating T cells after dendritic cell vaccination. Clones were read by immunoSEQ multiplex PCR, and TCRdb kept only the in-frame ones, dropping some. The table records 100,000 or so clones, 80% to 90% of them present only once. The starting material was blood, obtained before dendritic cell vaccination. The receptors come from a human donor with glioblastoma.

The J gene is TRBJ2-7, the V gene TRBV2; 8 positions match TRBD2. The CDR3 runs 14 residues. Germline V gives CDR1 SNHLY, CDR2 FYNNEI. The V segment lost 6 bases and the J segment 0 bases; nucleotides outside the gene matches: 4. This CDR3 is CASSYSGNSYEQYF. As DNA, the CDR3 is TGTGCCAGCAGCTATAGCGGGAACTCCTACGAGCAGTACTTC.

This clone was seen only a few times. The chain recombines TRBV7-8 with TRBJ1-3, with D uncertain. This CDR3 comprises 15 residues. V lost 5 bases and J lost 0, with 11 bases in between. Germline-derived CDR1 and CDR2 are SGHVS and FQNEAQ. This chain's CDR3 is CASSPNLSSGNTIYF. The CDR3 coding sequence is TGTGCCAGCAGCCCGAATCTAAGCTCTGGAAACACCATATATTTT.

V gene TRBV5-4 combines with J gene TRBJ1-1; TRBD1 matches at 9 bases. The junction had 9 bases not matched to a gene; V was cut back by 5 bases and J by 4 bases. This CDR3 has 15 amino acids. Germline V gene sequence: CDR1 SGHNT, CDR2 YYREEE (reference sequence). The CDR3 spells CASRAPGQGGTEAFF. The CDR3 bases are TGTGCCAGCAGGGCCCCGGGACAGGGAGGCACTGAAGCTTTCTTT.

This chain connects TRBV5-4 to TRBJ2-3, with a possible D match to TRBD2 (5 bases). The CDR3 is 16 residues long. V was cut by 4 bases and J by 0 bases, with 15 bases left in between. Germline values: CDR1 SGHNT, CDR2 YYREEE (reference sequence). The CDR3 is CASSPGLPSSTDTQYF. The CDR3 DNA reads TGTGCCAGCAGCCCTGGCCTCCCTAGCAGCACAGATACGCAGTATTTT.

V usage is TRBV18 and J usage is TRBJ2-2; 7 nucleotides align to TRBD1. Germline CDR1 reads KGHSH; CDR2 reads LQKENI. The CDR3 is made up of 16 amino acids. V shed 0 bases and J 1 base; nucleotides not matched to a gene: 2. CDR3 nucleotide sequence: TGTGCCAGCTCACCACCCTGGACAGGGAACACCGGGGAGCTGTTTTTT. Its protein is CASSPPWTGNTGELFF.

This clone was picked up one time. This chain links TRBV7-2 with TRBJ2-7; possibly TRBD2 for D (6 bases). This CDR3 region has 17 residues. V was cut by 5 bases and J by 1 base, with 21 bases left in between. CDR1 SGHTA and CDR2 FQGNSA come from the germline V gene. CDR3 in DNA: TGTGCCAGCAGCCTCGGGACTGGCGGACTACCTTCCTACGAGCAGTACTTC. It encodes CASSLGTGGLPSYEQYF.

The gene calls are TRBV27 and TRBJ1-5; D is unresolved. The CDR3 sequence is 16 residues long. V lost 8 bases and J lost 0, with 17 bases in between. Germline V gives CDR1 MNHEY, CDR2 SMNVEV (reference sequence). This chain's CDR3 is CASRRWAVYSNQPQHF. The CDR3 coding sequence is TGTGCCAGCCGACGATGGGCAGTTTATAGCAATCAGCCCCAGCATTTT.

In nucleotides, the CDR3 is TGCGCCAGCAGCCAAAGGGACAGGGGTAATTCACCCCTCCACTTT. Translation gives CASSQRDRGNSPLHF. The genes are TRBV4-3 and TRBJ1-6; 10 nucleotides agree with TRBD1. The CDR3 contains 15 residues. V was pared by 2 bases and J by 6 bases, with 1 base of the junction left unmatched. CDR1 is LGHNA and CDR2 is YSLEER in the germline V gene.

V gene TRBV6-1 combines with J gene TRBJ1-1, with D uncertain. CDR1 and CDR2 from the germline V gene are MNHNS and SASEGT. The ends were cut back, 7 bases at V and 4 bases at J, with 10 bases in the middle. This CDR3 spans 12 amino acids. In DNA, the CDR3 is TGTGCCAGCACCAGCGGTTTCACTGAAGCTTTCTTT. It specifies CASTSGFTEAFF.

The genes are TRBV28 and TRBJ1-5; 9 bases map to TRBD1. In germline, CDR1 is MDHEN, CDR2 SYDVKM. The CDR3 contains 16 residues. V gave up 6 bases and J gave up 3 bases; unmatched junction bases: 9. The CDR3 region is CASSDPGTGNNQPQHF. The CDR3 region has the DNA TGTGCCAGCAGCGACCCCGGGACAGGGAACAATCAGCCCCAGCATTTT.

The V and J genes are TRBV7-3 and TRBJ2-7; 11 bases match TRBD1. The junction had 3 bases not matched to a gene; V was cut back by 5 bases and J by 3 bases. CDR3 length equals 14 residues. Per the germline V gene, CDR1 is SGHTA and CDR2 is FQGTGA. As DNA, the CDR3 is TGTGCCAGCAGCCCGGGACAGGGGGTCTACGAGCAGTACTTC. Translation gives CASSPGQGVYEQYF.

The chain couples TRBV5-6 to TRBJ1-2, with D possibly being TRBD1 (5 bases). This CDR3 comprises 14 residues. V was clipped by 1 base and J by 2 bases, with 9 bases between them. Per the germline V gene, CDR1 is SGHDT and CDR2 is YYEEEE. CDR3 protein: CASSLPSGNYGYTF. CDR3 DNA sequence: TGTGCCAGCAGCTTGCCCTCAGGGAACTATGGCTACACCTTC.

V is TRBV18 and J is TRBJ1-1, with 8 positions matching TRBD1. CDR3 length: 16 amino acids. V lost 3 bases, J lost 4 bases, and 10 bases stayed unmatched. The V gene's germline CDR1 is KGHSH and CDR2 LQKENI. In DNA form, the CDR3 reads TGTGCCAGCTCACCGCCCCAGGGGGCTCTAGGCACTGAAGCTTTCTTT. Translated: CASSPPQGALGTEAFF. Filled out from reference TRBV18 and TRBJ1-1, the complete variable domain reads NAGVMQNPRHLVRRRGQEARLRCSPMKGHSHVYWYRQLPEEGLKFMVYLQKENIIDESGMPKERFSAEFPKEGPSILRIQQVVRGDSAAYFCASSPPQGALGTEAFFGQGTRLTVV.

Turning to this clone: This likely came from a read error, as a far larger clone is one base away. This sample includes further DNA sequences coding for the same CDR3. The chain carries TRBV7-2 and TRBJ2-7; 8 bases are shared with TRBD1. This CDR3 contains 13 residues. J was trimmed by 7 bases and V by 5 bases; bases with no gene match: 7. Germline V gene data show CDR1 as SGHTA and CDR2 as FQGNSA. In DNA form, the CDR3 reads TGTGCCAGCAGCCAAAGGACAGGGAGGGAGCAGTACTTC. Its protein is CASSQRTGREQYF.

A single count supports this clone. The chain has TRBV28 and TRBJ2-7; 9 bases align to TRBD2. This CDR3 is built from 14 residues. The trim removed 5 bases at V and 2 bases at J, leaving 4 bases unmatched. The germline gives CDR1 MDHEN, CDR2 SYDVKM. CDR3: CASSAGLAAYEQYF. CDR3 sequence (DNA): TGTGCCAGCAGTGCGGGACTAGCCGCCTACGAGCAGTACTTC. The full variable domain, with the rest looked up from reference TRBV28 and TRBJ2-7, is DVKVTQSSRYLVKRTGEKVFLECVQDMDHENMFWYRQDPGLGLRLIYFSYDVKMKEKGDIPEGYSVSREKKERFSLILESASTNQTSMYLCASSAGLAAYEQYFGPGTRLTVT.

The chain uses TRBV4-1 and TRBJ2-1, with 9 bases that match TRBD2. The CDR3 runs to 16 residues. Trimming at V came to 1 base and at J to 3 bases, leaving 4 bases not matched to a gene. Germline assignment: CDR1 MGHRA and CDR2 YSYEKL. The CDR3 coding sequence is TGCGCCAGCAGCCAAGGGCTAGCGGGATTCTACAATGAGCAGTTCTTC. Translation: CASSQGLAGFYNEQFF.

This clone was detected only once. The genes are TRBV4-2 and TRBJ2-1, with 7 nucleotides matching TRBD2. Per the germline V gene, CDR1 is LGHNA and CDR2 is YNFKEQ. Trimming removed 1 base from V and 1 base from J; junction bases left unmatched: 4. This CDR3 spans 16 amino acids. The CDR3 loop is CASSQAGEGSYNEQFF. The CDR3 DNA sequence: TGTGCCAGCAGCCAAGCGGGGGAGGGTTCCTACAATGAGCAGTTCTTC.

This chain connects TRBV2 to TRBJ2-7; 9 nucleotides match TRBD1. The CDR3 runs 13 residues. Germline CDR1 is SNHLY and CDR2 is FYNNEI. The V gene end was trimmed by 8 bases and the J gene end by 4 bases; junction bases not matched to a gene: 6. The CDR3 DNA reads TGTGCCAGCGGAAGGGACAGGGTTTACGAGCAGTACTTC. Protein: CASGRDRVYEQYF.

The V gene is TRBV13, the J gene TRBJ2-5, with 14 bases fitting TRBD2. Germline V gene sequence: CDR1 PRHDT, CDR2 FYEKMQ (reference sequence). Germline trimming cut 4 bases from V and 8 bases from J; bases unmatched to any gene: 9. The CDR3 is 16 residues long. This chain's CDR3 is CASSWWTSGGPATQYF. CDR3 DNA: TGTGCCAGCAGCTGGTGGACTAGCGGGGGGCCCGCTACCCAGTACTTC.

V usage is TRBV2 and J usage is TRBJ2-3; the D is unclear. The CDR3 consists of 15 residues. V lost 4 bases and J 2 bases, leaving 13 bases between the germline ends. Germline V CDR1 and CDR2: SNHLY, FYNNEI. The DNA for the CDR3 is TGTGCCAGCAGTGGACGAGAGCAGGCCACAGATACGCAGTATTTT. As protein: CASSGREQATDTQYF.

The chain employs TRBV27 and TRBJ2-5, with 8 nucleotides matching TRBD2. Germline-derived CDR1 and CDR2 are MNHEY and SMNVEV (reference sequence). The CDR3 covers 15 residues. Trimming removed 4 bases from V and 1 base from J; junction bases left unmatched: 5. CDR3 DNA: TGTGCCAGCAGTTCCCTTGCGGGAGGCCAAGAGACCCAGTACTTC. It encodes CASSSLAGGQETQYF.

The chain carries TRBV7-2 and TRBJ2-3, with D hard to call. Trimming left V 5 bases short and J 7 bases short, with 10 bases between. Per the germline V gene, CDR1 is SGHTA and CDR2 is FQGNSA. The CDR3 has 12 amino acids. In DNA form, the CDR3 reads TGTGCCAGCAGCCAAGATCGGTATACGCAGTATTTT. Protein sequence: CASSQDRYTQYF.

The CDR3 DNA reads TGCAGCGGCGCCGGGACTGACTCCACCGGGGAGCTGTTTTTT. Translated, it gives CSGAGTDSTGELFF. V usage is TRBV29-1 and J usage is TRBJ2-2; D might be TRBD2 (6 bases). Trimming shortened V by 7 bases and J by 4 bases, and 16 bases separated the two germline ends. Germline V gene sequence: CDR1 SQVTM, CDR2 ANQGSEA. The CDR3 extends over 14 amino acids.

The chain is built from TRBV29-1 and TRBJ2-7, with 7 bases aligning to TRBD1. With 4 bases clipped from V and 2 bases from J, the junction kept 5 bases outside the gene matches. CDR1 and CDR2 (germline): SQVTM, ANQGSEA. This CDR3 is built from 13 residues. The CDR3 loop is CSVASQGPYEQYF. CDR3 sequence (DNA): TGCAGCGTTGCCTCACAGGGGCCCTACGAGCAGTACTTC.

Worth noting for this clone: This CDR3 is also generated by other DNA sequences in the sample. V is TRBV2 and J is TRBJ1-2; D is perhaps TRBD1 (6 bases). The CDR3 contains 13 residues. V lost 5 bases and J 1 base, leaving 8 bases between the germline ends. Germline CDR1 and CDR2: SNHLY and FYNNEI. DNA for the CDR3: TGTGCCAGCAGTCCGGACAGTAACTATGGCTACACCTTC. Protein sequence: CASSPDSNYGYTF.

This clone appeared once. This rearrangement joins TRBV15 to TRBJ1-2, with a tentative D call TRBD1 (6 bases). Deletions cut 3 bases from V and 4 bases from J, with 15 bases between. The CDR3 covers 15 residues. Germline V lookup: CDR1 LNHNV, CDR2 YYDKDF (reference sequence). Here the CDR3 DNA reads TGTGCCACCAGCAGGCCGGACAGCGTGATCTATGGCTACACCTTC. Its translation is CATSRPDSVIYGYTF.

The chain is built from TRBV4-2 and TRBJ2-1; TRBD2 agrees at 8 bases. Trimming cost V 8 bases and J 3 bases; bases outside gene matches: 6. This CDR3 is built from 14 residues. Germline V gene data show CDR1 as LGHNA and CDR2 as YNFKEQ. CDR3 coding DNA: TGTGCCAGCGCGGGGGGAGGGGACTACAATGAGCAGTTCTTC. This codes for CASAGGGDYNEQFF.

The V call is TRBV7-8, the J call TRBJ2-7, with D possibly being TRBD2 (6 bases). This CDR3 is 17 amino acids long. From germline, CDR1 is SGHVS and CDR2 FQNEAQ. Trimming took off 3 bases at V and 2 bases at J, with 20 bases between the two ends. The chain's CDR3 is CASSFSLGGATPYEQYF. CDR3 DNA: TGTGCCAGCAGCTTTTCGCTGGGGGGAGCCACTCCCTACGAGCAGTACTTC.

CDR3 coding DNA: TGTGCCAGCAGTGAATTACGGACAGGGGGCCAGAATGAAAAACTGTTTTTT. It specifies CASSELRTGGQNEKLFF. The chain recombines TRBV25-1 with TRBJ1-4; 11 bases fit TRBD1. CDR1 and CDR2 from the germline V gene are MGHDK and SYGVNS. This CDR3 has 17 residues. The trim removed 1 base at V and 5 bases at J, leaving 6 bases unmatched.